These 8 T cell receptor beta chains originate from one sample sequenced in a study of T cell repertoires in cytomegalovirus infection. TCRdb passed the reads through MiXCR, listing each CDR3 protein once. The table lists approximately 120,000 distinct CDR3 sequences, over 25% of them singletons, with 45% to 65% in the top ten. These TCRs are of unknown antigen specificity. The sequenced sample was CD8+ T cells from cultured PBMCs, obtained from culture after CMV antigen stimulation. The receptors stem from a human donor in good health (CMV status not recorded). Some clones in this sample may be carry-over from other donors' samples.

CDR3 coding DNA: TGTGCCAGCAGTGCTGGTTCCTCTGGAAACACCATATATTTT. Encoded protein: CASSAGSSGNTIYF. This chain links TRBV2 with TRBJ1-3; no firm D call. The CDR3 totals 14 residues. CDR1 is SNHLY and CDR2 is FYNNEI in the germline V gene. V was shortened by 4 bases and J by 0 bases, with 7 bases between the two germline ends.

This clonotype was found a few times. The chain has TRBV4-1 and TRBJ1-1; 9 bases are shared with TRBD1. The CDR3 loop spans 15 amino acids. After removal of 5 bases from V and 2 bases from J, the junction contained 6 bases not matched to a gene. From germline, CDR1 is MGHRA and CDR2 YSYEKL. The CDR3 nucleotides are TGCGCCAGCAGCGGGTGGACAGGGGTAAACACTGAAGCTTTCTTT. This sequence encodes CASSGWTGVNTEAFF.

The J gene is TRBJ2-3, the V gene TRBV11-2; possibly TRBD2 for D (6 bases). This CDR3 is 15 amino acids long. The germline V gene has CDR1 SGHAT and CDR2 FQNNGV. The V end lost 3 bases, the J end lost 0 bases, and 10 bases lay between the germline ends. The CDR3 region is CASSFGRGSTDTQYF. The DNA for the CDR3 is TGTGCCAGCAGCTTTGGGCGGGGCAGCACAGATACGCAGTATTTT.

This clonotype was counted many times. The chain couples TRBV19 to TRBJ2-1, with D perhaps matching TRBD2 (5 bases). CDR1 LNHDA and CDR2 SQIVND come from the germline V gene (reference sequence). Trimming pared 4 bases from V and 2 bases from J, leaving 15 bases between. The CDR3 spans 16 residues. CDR3 coding DNA: TGTGCCAGTAGTACCTCTCCTAGCTTTCCCTACAATGAGCAGTTCTTC. As protein: CASSTSPSFPYNEQFF.

This clonotype showed up just a few times. The chain uses TRBV6-5 and TRBJ1-6; D possibly corresponds to TRBD1 (6 bases). The CDR3 has 14 amino acids. Trimming stripped 8 bases from V and 3 bases from J, with 11 bases between. Germline loops: CDR1 MNHEY, CDR2 SVGAGI. The CDR3 is CASRTVSYNSPLHF. The CDR3 DNA sequence: TGTGCCAGCCGGACAGTTAGCTATAATTCACCCCTCCACTTT.

The V call is TRBV19, the J call TRBJ2-5, with 7 bases that match TRBD1. V gave up 3 bases and J gave up 0 bases; unmatched junction bases: 7. This CDR3 region has 16 residues. CDR1 and CDR2 (germline): LNHDA, SQIVND (reference sequence). Here the CDR3 DNA reads TGTGCCAGTAGTATCGGGACAGCTACGTACCAAGAGACCCAGTACTTC. Its translation is CASSIGTATYQETQYF.

This sequence joins TRBV23-1 and TRBJ2-1; possibly TRBD1 for D (5 bases). TRBV23-1 counts as an open reading frame of uncertain function. V was trimmed by 4 bases and J by 4 bases, leaving 20 bases between them. This CDR3 region has 17 residues. CDR3 in amino acids: CASSLEAGCIPYNEQFF. The CDR3 region has the DNA TGCGCCAGCAGTCTAGAAGCAGGGTGCATACCATACAATGAGCAGTTCTTC.

The rearrangement uses TRBV4-3 and TRBJ2-1; D may correspond to TRBD1 or TRBD2 (5 bases each). Looked up from germline, CDR1 is LGHNA and CDR2 is YSLEER. Trimming removed 3 bases from V and 5 bases from J, with 14 bases in between. This CDR3 contains 15 residues. CDR3 residues: CASSQGRAGNNEQFF. The DNA for the CDR3 is TGCGCCAGCAGCCAGGGGCGCGCGGGCAACAATGAGCAGTTCTTC.